Reported below is one T cell receptor (beta chain). The data stem from a study of blood T cell repertoires in COVID-19. About the research overall: The origin of the acute and convalescent COVID-19 samples was the United States, Italy and Spain. The analysed material was cDNA or gDNA that came from T cells, B-cell-depleted T cells, or PBMCs.

V was pared by 0 bases and J by 5 bases, with 5 bases of the junction left unmatched. The CDR3 is 15 amino acids. CDR1 SGDLS and CDR2 YYNGEE come from the germline V gene. Original processing notes: Nucleated cell counts were estimated from reference gene primer amplification. Method: immunoSEQ multiplex PCR; TCRdb's copy keeps in-frame clones and lacks some. Clonal size and the V and J genes are those of that table, whereas D and trimming came from the DNA. The data show about 100,000 clones, around four fifths seen once. The sequence was obtained from a man between 65 and 85 years old with active or convalescent COVID-19. The specimen was peripheral blood. This chain uses TRBV9 with TRBJ2-5; TRBD2 agrees at 9 bases. In DNA form, the CDR3 reads TGTGCCAGCAGCGTAGGCGGGGGGGTTGTGGAGACCCAGTACTTC. Encoded protein: CASSVGGGVVETQYF.